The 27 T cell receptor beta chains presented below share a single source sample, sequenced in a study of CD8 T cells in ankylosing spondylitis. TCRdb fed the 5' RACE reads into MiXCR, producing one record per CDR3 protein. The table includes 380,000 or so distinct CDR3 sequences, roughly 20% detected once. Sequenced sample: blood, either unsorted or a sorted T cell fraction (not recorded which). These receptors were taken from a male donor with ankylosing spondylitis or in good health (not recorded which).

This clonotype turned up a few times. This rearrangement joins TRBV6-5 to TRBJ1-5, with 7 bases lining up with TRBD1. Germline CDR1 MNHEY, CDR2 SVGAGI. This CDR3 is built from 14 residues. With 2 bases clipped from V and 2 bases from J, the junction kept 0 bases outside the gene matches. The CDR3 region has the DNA TGTGCCAGCAGTTACGGACAGGGCAATCAGCCCCAGCATTTT. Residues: CASSYGQGNQPQHF.

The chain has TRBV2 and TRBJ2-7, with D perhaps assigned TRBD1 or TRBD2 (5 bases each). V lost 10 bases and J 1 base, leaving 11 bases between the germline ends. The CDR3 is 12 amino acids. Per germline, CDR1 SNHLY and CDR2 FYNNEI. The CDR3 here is CATRDRSYEQYF. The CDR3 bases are TGTGCCACTCGGGACCGATCCTACGAGCAGTACTTC.

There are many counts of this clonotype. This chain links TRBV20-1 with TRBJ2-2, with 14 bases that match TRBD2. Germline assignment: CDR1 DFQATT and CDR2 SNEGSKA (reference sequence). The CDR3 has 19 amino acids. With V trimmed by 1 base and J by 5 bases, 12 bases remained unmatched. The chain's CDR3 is CSARATGLAGDLFTGELFF. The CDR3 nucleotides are TGCAGTGCTAGAGCGACGGGACTAGCGGGGGATCTATTTACCGGGGAGCTGTTTTTT.

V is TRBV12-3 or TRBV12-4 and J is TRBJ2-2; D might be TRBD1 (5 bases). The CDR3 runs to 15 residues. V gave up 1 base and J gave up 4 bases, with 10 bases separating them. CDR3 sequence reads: CASSLGDRPTGELFF. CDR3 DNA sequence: TGTGCCAGCAGTTTAGGTGACAGACCCACCGGGGAGCTGTTTTTT.

As DNA, the CDR3 is TGCAGTGCTAGAGAATTACTCAATGAGCAGTTCTTC. Protein sequence: CSARELLNEQFF. The chain combines TRBV20-1 with TRBJ2-1; D is unresolved. CDR3 length: 12 residues. The V end lost 0 bases, the J end lost 6 bases, and 6 bases lay between the germline ends. Germline-derived CDR1 and CDR2 are DFQATT and SNEGSKA (reference sequence).

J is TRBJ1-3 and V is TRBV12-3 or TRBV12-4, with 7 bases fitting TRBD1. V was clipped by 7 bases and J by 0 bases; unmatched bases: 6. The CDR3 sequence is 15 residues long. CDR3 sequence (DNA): TGTGCCAGCATCAGGGGGGGGATCTCTGGAAACACCATATATTTT. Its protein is CASIRGGISGNTIYF.

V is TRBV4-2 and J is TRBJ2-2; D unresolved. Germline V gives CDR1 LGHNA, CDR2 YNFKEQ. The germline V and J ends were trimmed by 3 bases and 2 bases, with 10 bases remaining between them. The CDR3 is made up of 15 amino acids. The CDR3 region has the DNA TGTGCCAGCAGCCAGTCGATCCTAAACACCGGGGAGCTGTTTTTT. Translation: CASSQSILNTGELFF.

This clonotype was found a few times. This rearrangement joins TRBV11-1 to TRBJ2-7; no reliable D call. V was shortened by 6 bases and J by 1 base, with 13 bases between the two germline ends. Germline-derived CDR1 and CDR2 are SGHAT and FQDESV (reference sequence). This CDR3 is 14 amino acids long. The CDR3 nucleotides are TGTGCCAGCAGTGGTGAGTCTGTGTCCTACGAGCAGTACTTC. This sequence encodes CASSGESVSYEQYF.

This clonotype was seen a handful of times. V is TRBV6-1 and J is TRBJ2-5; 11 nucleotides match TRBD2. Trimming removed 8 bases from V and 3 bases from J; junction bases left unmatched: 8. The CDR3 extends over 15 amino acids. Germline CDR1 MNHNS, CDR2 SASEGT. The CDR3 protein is CASPPLTSGEETQYF. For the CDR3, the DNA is TGTGCCAGCCCACCTCTGACTAGCGGGGAAGAGACCCAGTACTTC.

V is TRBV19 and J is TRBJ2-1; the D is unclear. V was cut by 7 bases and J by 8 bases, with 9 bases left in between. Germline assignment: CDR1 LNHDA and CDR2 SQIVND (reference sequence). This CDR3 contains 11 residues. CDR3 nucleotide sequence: TGTGCCAGTACAGGCGTGGATGAGCAGTTCTTC. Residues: CASTGVDEQFF.

The DNA for the CDR3 is TGCGCCAGCAGCTTGGTTTCGGGACGGGAAATCACAGATACGCAGTATTTT. Translated: CASSLVSGREITDTQYF. The genes are TRBV5-1 and TRBJ2-3; D possibly matches TRBD1 or TRBD2 (5 bases each). The germline CDR1 and CDR2 sequences are SGHRS and YFSETQ. The CDR3 is made up of 17 amino acids. Trimming removed 0 bases at V and 2 bases at J, with 16 bases between.

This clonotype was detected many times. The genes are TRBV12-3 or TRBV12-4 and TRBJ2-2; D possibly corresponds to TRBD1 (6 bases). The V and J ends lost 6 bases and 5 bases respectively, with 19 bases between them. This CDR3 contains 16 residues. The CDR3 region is CASSLVNRAGTGELFF. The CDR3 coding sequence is TGTGCCAGCAGCCTCGTAAACAGGGCCGGGACCGGGGAGCTGTTTTTT.

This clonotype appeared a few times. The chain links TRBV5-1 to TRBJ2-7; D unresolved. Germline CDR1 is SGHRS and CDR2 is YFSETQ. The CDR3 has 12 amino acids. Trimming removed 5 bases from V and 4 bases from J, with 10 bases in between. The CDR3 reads CASRSTAYEQYF. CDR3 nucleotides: TGCGCCAGCAGGAGTACGGCGTACGAGCAGTACTTC.

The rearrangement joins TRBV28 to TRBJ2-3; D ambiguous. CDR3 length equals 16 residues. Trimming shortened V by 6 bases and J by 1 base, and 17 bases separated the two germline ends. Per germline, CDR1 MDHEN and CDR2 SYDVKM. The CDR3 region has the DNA TGTGCCAGCAGCCCCCAAGAGTCACTCGGCACAGATACGCAGTATTTT. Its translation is CASSPQESLGTDTQYF. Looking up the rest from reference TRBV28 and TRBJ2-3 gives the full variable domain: DVKVTQSSRYLVKRTGEKVFLECVQDMDHENMFWYRQDPGLGLRLIYFSYDVKMKEKGDIPEGYSVSREKKERFSLILESASTNQTSMYLCASSPQESLGTDTQYFGPGTRLTVL.

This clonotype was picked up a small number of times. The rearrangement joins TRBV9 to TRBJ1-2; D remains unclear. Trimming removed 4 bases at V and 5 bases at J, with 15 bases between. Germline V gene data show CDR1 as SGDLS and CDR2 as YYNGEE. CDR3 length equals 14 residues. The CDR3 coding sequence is TGTGCCAGCAGCTTCAGAACCCCGTCGTATGGCTACACCTTC. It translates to CASSFRTPSYGYTF. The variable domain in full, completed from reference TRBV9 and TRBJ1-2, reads DSGVTQTPKHLITATGQRVTLRCSPRSGDLSVYWYQQSLDQGLQFLIQYYNGEERAKGNILERFSAQQFPDLHSELNLSSLELGDSALYFCASSFRTPSYGYTFGSGTRLTVV.

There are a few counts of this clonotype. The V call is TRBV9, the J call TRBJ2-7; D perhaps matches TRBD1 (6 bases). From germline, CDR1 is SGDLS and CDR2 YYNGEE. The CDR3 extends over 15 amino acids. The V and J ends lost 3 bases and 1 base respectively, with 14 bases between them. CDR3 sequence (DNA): TGTGCCAGCAGCGAGGCGGTAGGGGGATCCTACGAGCAGTACTTC. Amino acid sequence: CASSEAVGGSYEQYF.

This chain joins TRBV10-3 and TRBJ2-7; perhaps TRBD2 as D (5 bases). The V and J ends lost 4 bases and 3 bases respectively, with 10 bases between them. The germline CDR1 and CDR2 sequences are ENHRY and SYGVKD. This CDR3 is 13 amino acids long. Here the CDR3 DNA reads TGTGCCATCAGTGCCCCGGGGATCTACGAGCAGTACTTC. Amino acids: CAISAPGIYEQYF.

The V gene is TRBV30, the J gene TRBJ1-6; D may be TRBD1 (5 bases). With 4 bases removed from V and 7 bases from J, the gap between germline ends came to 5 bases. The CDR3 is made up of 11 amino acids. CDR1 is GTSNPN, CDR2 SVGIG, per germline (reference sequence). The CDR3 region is CAWKGNSPLHF. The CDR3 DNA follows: TGTGCCTGGAAGGGGAATTCACCCCTCCACTTT.

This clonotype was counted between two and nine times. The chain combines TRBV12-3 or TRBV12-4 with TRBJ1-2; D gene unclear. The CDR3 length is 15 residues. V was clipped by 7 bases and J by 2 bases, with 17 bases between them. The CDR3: CASNGFSAANYGYTF. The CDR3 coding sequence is TGTGCCAGCAACGGTTTTTCGGCAGCCAACTATGGCTACACCTTC.

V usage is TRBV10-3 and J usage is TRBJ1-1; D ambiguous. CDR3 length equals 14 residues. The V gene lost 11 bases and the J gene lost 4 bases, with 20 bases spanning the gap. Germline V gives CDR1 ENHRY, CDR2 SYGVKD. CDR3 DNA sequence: TGTGCCTCCTCTGATCCGGGTGGGATCACTGAAGCTTTCTTT. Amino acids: CASSDPGGITEAFF.

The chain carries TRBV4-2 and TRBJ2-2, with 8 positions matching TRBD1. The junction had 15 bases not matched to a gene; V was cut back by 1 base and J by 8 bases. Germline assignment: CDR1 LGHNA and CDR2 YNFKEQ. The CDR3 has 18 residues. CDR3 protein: CASSQGTGDRKDGGELFF. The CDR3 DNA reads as TGTGCCAGCAGCCAAGGCACAGGGGACAGGAAGGACGGAGGGGAGCTGTTTTTT.

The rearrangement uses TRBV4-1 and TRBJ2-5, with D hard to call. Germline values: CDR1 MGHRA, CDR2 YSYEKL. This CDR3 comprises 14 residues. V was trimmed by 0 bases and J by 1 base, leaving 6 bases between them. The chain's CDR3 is CASSQDRFQETQYF. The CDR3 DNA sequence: TGCGCCAGCAGCCAAGATCGATTCCAAGAGACCCAGTACTTC.

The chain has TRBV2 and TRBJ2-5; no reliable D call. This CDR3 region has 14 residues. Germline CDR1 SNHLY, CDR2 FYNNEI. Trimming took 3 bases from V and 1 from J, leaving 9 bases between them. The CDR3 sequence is CASSEFRVQETQYF. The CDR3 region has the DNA TGTGCCAGCAGTGAGTTCCGGGTCCAAGAGACCCAGTACTTC.

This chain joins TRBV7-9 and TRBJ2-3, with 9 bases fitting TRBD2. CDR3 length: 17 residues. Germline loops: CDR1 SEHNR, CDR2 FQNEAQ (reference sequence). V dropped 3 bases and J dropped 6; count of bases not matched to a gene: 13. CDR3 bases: TGTGCCAGCAGCTTCCCCTTAGCGGGGGTAGTATGGGATACGCAGTATTTT. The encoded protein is CASSFPLAGVVWDTQYF.

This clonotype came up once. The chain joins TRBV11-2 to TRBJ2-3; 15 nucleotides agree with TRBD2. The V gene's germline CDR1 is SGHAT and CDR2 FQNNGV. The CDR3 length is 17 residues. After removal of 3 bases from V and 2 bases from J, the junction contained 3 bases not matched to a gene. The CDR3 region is CASSFGTSGGITDTQYF. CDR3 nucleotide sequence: TGTGCCAGCAGCTTCGGGACTAGCGGGGGGATCACAGATACGCAGTATTTT.

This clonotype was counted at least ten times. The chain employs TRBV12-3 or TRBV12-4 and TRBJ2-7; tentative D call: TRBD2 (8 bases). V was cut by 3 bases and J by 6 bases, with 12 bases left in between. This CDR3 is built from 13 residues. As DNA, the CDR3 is TGTGCCAGCAGTTTCGGGGGGGACAGCGAGCAGTACTTC. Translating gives CASSFGGDSEQYF.

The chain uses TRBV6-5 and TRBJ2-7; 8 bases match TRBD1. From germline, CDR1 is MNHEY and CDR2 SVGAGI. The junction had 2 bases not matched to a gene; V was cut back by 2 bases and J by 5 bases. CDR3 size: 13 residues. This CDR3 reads CASSYQGADEQYF. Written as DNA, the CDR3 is TGTGCCAGCAGTTACCAGGGGGCGGACGAGCAGTACTTC.